Listed here are 19 T cell receptor beta chains from one sample, sequenced in a study of graft-versus-host responses after intestinal transplantation. TCRdb's copy holds only in-frame clones and misses some; the assay was immunoSEQ multiplex PCR. This sample has some 40,000 clones; 89% occur once, and the top ten carry approximately 7.1%. The sequenced sample was PBMCs, obtained almost 270 days after transplant. All receptors come from a human patient who received an intestinal transplant, so some T cells may come from the graft donor.

This clone has only a few counts. The chain joins TRBV4-2 to TRBJ2-1; unclear D gene. V was pared by 0 bases and J by 0 bases, with 9 bases between. This CDR3 spans 16 amino acids. CDR1 and CDR2 (germline): LGHNA, YNFKEQ. The CDR3 sequence is CASSQDRKFSYNEQFF. In DNA, the CDR3 is TGTGCCAGCAGCCAAGATAGGAAGTTCTCCTACAATGAGCAGTTCTTC.

In its sample, this clone was seen a few times. The rearrangement uses TRBV6-1 and TRBJ2-5; TRBD2 agrees at 8 bases. From germline, CDR1 is MNHNS and CDR2 SASEGT. The V and J ends lost 0 bases and 5 bases, in that order; junction bases with no gene match: 5. This CDR3 has 15 amino acids. CDR3 amino acids: CASSEALSGGETQYF. The CDR3 DNA reads TGTGCCAGCAGTGAAGCGCTGAGCGGGGGCGAGACCCAGTACTTC.

The chain is built from TRBV11-3 and TRBJ1-3; 7 nucleotides match TRBD1. V lost 4 bases and J lost 3; bases outside the gene matches: 9. This CDR3 has 16 amino acids. CDR1 and CDR2 (germline): SGHNT, YENEEA. CDR3 in amino acids: CASSSRFRTGGNTIYF. The CDR3 nucleotides read TGTGCCAGCAGCTCGCGGTTCCGGACAGGTGGAAACACCATATATTTT.

The V gene is TRBV4-1, the J gene TRBJ1-2; 8 bases map to TRBD1. CDR1 and CDR2 from the germline V gene are MGHRA and YSYEKL. The CDR3 contains 17 residues. V lost 5 bases and J lost 1; bases outside the gene matches: 12. CDR3 bases: TGCGCCAGCAGCGGACGGACAGGGTTCTATCGTAACTATGGCTACACCTTC. As protein: CASSGRTGFYRNYGYTF.

This chain uses TRBV5-4 with TRBJ2-5; either TRBD1 or TRBD2 may fit D (5 bases each). Germline V gives CDR1 SGHNT, CDR2 YYREEE (reference sequence). Trimming shortened V by 7 bases and J by 1 base, and 20 bases separated the two germline ends. The CDR3 length is 16 residues. The CDR3 region is CASRSGRGGGQETQYF. In DNA form, the CDR3 reads TGTGCCAGCCGATCGGGTAGGGGTGGGGGCCAAGAGACCCAGTACTTC.

The rearrangement links TRBV5-1 to TRBJ2-2; weak D call: TRBD2 (6 bases). Per the germline V gene, CDR1 is SGHRS and CDR2 is YFSETQ. Trimming removed 4 bases at V and 6 bases at J, with 13 bases between. The CDR3 is 14 amino acids. The CDR3 DNA follows: TGCGCCAGCAGCCTGGGGGGATCGGCCGGGGAGCTGTTTTTT. The encoded protein is CASSLGGSAGELFF.

This clone turned up a few times. V usage is TRBV6-1 and J usage is TRBJ2-2, with 15 positions matching TRBD2. Germline V gene sequence: CDR1 MNHNS, CDR2 SASEGT. The V gene end was trimmed by 1 base and the J gene end by 4 bases; junction bases not matched to a gene: 4. The CDR3 spans 18 residues. The CDR3 reads CASSEVWTSGGATGELFF. CDR3 coding DNA: TGTGCCAGCAGTGAAGTCTGGACTAGCGGGGGGGCCACCGGGGAGCTGTTTTTT.

This chain links TRBV11-2 with TRBJ2-3, with 8 bases aligning to TRBD2. Germline V gene lookup returns CDR1 SGHAT and CDR2 FQNNGV. With 2 bases clipped from V and 5 bases from J, the junction kept 3 bases outside the gene matches. CDR3 length: 14 amino acids. CDR3 nucleotides: TGTGCCAGCAGCTTACGGGGGGGCGTAGATACGCAGTATTTT. Translated, it gives CASSLRGGVDTQYF.

V is TRBV7-2 and J is TRBJ2-7; D is possibly TRBD2 (6 bases). Trimming stripped 4 bases from V and 3 bases from J, with 10 bases between. Per germline, CDR1 SGHTA and CDR2 FQGNSA. The length of the CDR3 is 13 residues. CDR3 nucleotide sequence: TGTGCCAGCAGCTCTGGTAGCGGCTACGAGCAGTACTTC. The encoded protein is CASSSGSGYEQYF.

The chain has TRBV5-1 and TRBJ2-1, with 10 bases aligning to TRBD2. The germline V gene encodes CDR1 SGHRS and CDR2 YFSETQ. Germline trimming cut 8 bases from V and 5 bases from J; bases unmatched to any gene: 7. This CDR3 region has 14 residues. The CDR3 sequence is CASKAGGPHNEQFF. The CDR3, as DNA: TGCGCCAGTAAAGCGGGGGGGCCACACAATGAGCAGTTCTTC. Full variable domain (remainder filled in from reference TRBV5-1 and TRBJ2-1): KAGVTQTPRYLIKTRGQQVTLSCSPISGHRSVSWYQQTPGQGLQFLFEYFSETQRNKGNFPGRFSGRQFSNSRSEMNVSTLELGDSALYLCASKAGGPHNEQFFGPGTRLTVL.

The chain joins TRBV27 to TRBJ1-1; TRBD1 is a possible D gene (6 bases). Germline V gene sequence: CDR1 MNHEY, CDR2 SMNVEV (reference sequence). Between the trimmed V and J ends, which lost 4 bases and 1 base, there was a span of 10 bases. The CDR3 has 14 amino acids. DNA of the CDR3: TGTGCCAGCAGTTCACTACAGGGGAACACTGAAGCTTTCTTT. Translating gives CASSSLQGNTEAFF.

This chain joins TRBV7-6 and TRBJ2-5, with D tentatively TRBD1 or TRBD2 (6 bases each). This CDR3 has 15 residues. The germline V gene has CDR1 SGHVS and CDR2 FNYEAQ. V lost 7 bases and J lost 5, with 20 bases in between. CDR3 DNA: TGTGCCAGCAACCCCGGTGGGGGGCTTTGGGAGACCCAGTACTTC. Its translation: CASNPGGGLWETQYF.

This clone was detected only once. The chain links TRBV6-1 to TRBJ2-1; 8 positions match TRBD2. The germline V gene encodes CDR1 MNHNS and CDR2 SASEGT. The CDR3 sequence is 16 residues long. J lost 2 bases, V lost 1 base, and 4 bases had no gene match. In DNA, the CDR3 is TGTGCCAGCAGTGAAGTCAACGGGGGGGCCTACAATGAGCAGTTCTTC. Protein: CASSEVNGGAYNEQFF.

V is TRBV2 and J is TRBJ2-1, with 9 positions matching TRBD2. The length of the CDR3 is 15 residues. J was trimmed by 10 bases and V by 8 bases; bases with no gene match: 15. The V gene's germline CDR1 is SNHLY and CDR2 FYNNEI. CDR3 nucleotide sequence: TGTGCCAGCCACATCCTTTTAGCGGGGGAACGGGAGCAGTTCTTC. This translates into CASHILLAGEREQFF.

Turning to this clone: The identical CDR3 is also encoded by other nucleotide sequences in the sample. The chain links TRBV5-1 to TRBJ1-1; TRBD1 matches 7 bases. This CDR3 is 14 amino acids long. CDR1 and CDR2 from the germline V gene are SGHRS and YFSETQ. Unmatched junction bases numbered 13, after V lost 8 bases and J lost 6 bases. CDR3 residues: CASSGGTAWAEAFF. The DNA of the CDR3 is TGCGCCAGTAGCGGGGGGACAGCTTGGGCTGAAGCTTTCTTT.

The chain recombines TRBV7-4 with TRBJ2-7; D call uncertain. The CDR3 has 14 residues. V shed 5 bases and J shed 0 bases, with 11 bases lying between them. Germline lookup yields CDR1 SGHVT and CDR2 SQSDAQ. CDR3 loop: CASSTRTDSYEQYF. In nucleotides, the CDR3 is TGTGCCAGCAGCACCCGGACGGACTCCTACGAGCAGTACTTC.

V gene TRBV9 combines with J gene TRBJ2-3; 12 bases align to TRBD2. V lost 3 bases and J lost 1; bases outside the gene matches: 0. The CDR3 has 15 amino acids. The germline V gene has CDR1 SGDLS and CDR2 YYNGEE. The chain's CDR3 is CASSGTSGGTDTQYF. The CDR3 nucleotides are TGTGCCAGCAGCGGGACTAGCGGGGGCACAGATACGCAGTATTTT.

The chain is built from TRBV6-5 and TRBJ1-5, with D unclear. Trimming removed 5 bases at V and 9 bases at J, with 11 bases between. Germline V gives CDR1 MNHEY, CDR2 SVGAGI. The CDR3 totals 12 residues. The CDR3 reads CASSPGGGPQHF. The DNA for the CDR3 is TGTGCCAGCAGTCCGGGTGGTGGGCCCCAGCATTTT.

CDR3 nucleotide sequence: TGTGCCAGCAGCTTAGGGAGTACTGAAGCTTTCTTT. This translates into CASSLGSTEAFF. The V gene is TRBV5-6, the J gene TRBJ1-1; D unresolved. Germline CDR1 is SGHDT and CDR2 is YYEEEE. This CDR3 region has 12 residues. With 2 bases removed from V and 5 bases from J, the gap between germline ends came to 7 bases.